Following are 24 T cell receptor beta chains from one sample sequenced in a study of T cell responses to AZD1222 COVID-19 vaccine. The data were produced by immunoSEQ multiplex PCR, yet TCRdb's version contains in-frame clones alone and is incomplete. The table records around 120,000 clones, about 90% of them present only once. The specimen comprised peripheral blood, sampled 28 days after the second AZD1222 dose. These receptors originate from an adult who received the AZD1222 COVID-19 vaccine.

A remark on this clone: In the same sample, other DNA sequences code for this CDR3. The J gene is TRBJ1-1, the V gene TRBV5-4; no firm D call. The germline CDR1 and CDR2 sequences are SGHNT and YYREEE (reference sequence). V lost 2 bases, J lost 5 bases, and 4 bases lay in between. The CDR3 has 11 residues. The CDR3 DNA reads as TGTGCCAGCAGCTTCGGGACTGAAGCTTTCTTT. Translation gives CASSFGTEAFF.

The chain has TRBV7-8 and TRBJ1-3; D remains ambiguous. The CDR3 is 15 residues long. V lost 8 bases to trimming and J lost 0 bases, with 14 bases between them. The germline CDR1 and CDR2 sequences are SGHVS and FQNEAQ. DNA of the CDR3: TGTGCCAGCCACACCGGACCGTTCTCTGGAAACACCATATATTTT. Protein: CASHTGPFSGNTIYF.

The V and J genes are TRBV5-1 and TRBJ1-4; 7 bases are a match to TRBD1. Germline V gene sequence: CDR1 SGHRS, CDR2 YFSETQ. The CDR3 extends over 15 amino acids. The junction had 4 bases not matched to a gene; V was cut back by 3 bases and J by 2 bases. DNA of the CDR3: TGCGCCAGCAGCTCAGGGGGATGGACTAATGAAAAACTGTTTTTT. Protein: CASSSGGWTNEKLFF. The variable domain in full, completed from reference TRBV5-1 and TRBJ1-4, reads KAGVTQTPRYLIKTRGQQVTLSCSPISGHRSVSWYQQTPGQGLQFLFEYFSETQRNKGNFPGRFSGRQFSNSRSEMNVSTLELGDSALYLCASSSGGWTNEKLFFGSGTQLSVL.

The chain uses TRBV6-2 or TRBV6-3 and TRBJ2-3; no definite D call. The CDR3 extends over 12 amino acids. The germline gives CDR1 MNHEY, CDR2 SVGEGT. Trimming left V 4 bases short and J 7 bases short, with 9 bases between. The CDR3 coding sequence is TGTGCCAGCAGTTTATTATCCTATACGCAGTATTTT. It specifies CASSLLSYTQYF.

This rearrangement joins TRBV6-8 to TRBJ2-3, with TRBD2 matching over 11 bases. Germline CDR1 and CDR2: MNHGY and SAAAGT. J gave up 2 bases and V 0 bases, and 10 bases lay outside the gene matches. The length of the CDR3 is 19 residues. This chain's CDR3 is CASSYSSLQLAGDTDTQYF. The CDR3 DNA is TGTGCCAGCAGTTACTCGTCGCTTCAACTAGCGGGGGACACAGATACGCAGTATTTT.

The gene calls are TRBV21-1 and TRBJ2-3; the table's D call, TRBD2, has no DNA check behind it. TRBV21-1 is shown as a pseudogene. The CDR3 has 18 residues. CDR3 amino acids: CASSKVRGLAGWADTQYF. CDR3 sequence (DNA): TGTGCCAGCAGCAAAGTAAGGGGACTAGCTGGTTGGGCAGATACGCAGTATTTT.

This clone was seen once. This sequence joins TRBV10-3 and TRBJ2-1; TRBD1 or TRBD2 may be the D gene (5 bases each). The V and J ends lost 10 bases and 0 bases respectively, with 16 bases between them. This CDR3 spans 15 amino acids. Looked up from germline, CDR1 is ENHRY and CDR2 is SYGVKD. CDR3 protein: CATRTGQLSYNEQFF. The DNA for the CDR3 is TGTGCCACCCGTACGGGGCAGCTCTCCTACAATGAGCAGTTCTTC.

The chain combines TRBV7-2 with TRBJ1-2; TRBD1 matches at 8 bases. The CDR3 covers 13 residues. The V segment lost 3 bases and the J segment 7 bases; nucleotides outside the gene matches: 4. Germline values: CDR1 SGHTA, CDR2 FQGNSA. CDR3 sequence reads: CASSFQGAVGYTF. In nucleotides, the CDR3 is TGTGCCAGCAGCTTCCAGGGGGCGGTTGGCTACACCTTC.

This chain connects TRBV18 to TRBJ2-7; D may be TRBD2 (6 bases). The length of the CDR3 is 14 residues. V shed 5 bases and J shed 2 bases, with 13 bases lying between them. Germline V gene data show CDR1 as KGHSH and CDR2 as LQKENI. The CDR3: CASSGGAPPYEQYF. CDR3 nucleotide sequence: TGTGCCAGCTCAGGCGGGGCGCCTCCCTACGAGCAGTACTTC.

The J gene is TRBJ1-2, the V gene TRBV7-2, with 7 bases identical to TRBD1. Trimming took 5 bases from V and 7 from J; bases not matched to a gene: 10. The CDR3 sequence is 14 residues long. CDR1 is SGHTA and CDR2 is FQGNSA in the germline V gene. CDR3 protein: CASSPGQTFSGYTF. CDR3 nucleotide sequence: TGTGCCAGCAGCCCGGGACAGACCTTCTCTGGCTACACCTTC. The full variable domain, with the rest looked up from reference TRBV7-2 and TRBJ1-2, is GAGVSQSPSNKVTEKGKDVELRCDPISGHTALYWYRQSLGQGLEFLIYFQGNSAPDKSGLPSDRFSAERTGGSVSTLTIQRTQQEDSAVYLCASSPGQTFSGYTFGSGTRLTVV.

The chain joins TRBV19 to TRBJ1-6; 7 nucleotides line up with TRBD1. The V segment lost 4 bases and the J segment 7 bases; nucleotides outside the gene matches: 7. The CDR3 length is 15 residues. Germline V gene lookup returns CDR1 LNHDA and CDR2 SQIVND (reference sequence). The CDR3 loop reads CASSTGQSPNSPLHF. CDR3 coding DNA: TGTGCCAGTAGTACGGGACAGTCTCCCAATTCACCCCTCCACTTT. The full variable domain, completed using reference TRBV19 and TRBJ1-6, is DGGITQSPKYLFRKEGQNVTLSCEQNLNHDAMYWYRQDPGQGLRLIYYSQIVNDFQKGDIAEGYSVSREKKESFPLTVTSAQKNPTAFYLCASSTGQSPNSPLHFGNGTRLTVT.

The chain couples TRBV5-1 to TRBJ2-3; the match to TRBD2 covers 11 bases. CDR1 is SGHRS and CDR2 is YFSETQ in the germline V gene. V dropped 3 bases and J dropped 2; count of bases not matched to a gene: 5. The CDR3 has 16 residues. CDR3 in amino acids: CASSSRLAGPTDTQYF. DNA of the CDR3: TGCGCCAGCAGCTCCCGACTAGCGGGGCCCACAGATACGCAGTATTTT.

This CDR3 reads CASLQRGRAFF. The DNA for the CDR3 is TGTGCCAGCCTACAGAGGGGGCGCGCTTTCTTT. The rearrangement uses TRBV7-2 and TRBJ1-1; 7 bases align to TRBD1. Trimming took 8 bases from V and 11 from J; bases not matched to a gene: 8. Germline values: CDR1 SGHTA, CDR2 FQGNSA. The CDR3 contains 11 residues.

The chain carries TRBV7-9 and TRBJ2-1; D gene unclear. This CDR3 is 11 amino acids long. CDR1 is SEHNR and CDR2 is FQNEAQ in the germline V gene (reference sequence). Trimming left V 7 bases short and J 0 bases short, with 1 base between. The CDR3 bases are TGTGCCAGCACCTCCTACAATGAGCAGTTCTTC. Translation: CASTSYNEQFF.

The chain combines TRBV12-3 or TRBV12-4 with TRBJ1-2, with D perhaps matching TRBD1 (6 bases). The CDR3 is made up of 13 amino acids. V gave up 6 bases and J gave up 5 bases, with 13 bases separating them. The CDR3 nucleotides read TGTGCCAGCAGGCAGACAGGTTCTTATGGCTACACCTTC. Translating gives CASRQTGSYGYTF.

This chain uses TRBV27 with TRBJ1-1; D gene uncertain. V was trimmed by 7 bases and J by 0 bases, leaving 6 bases between them. Germline V gene lookup returns CDR1 MNHEY and CDR2 SMNVEV (reference sequence). The CDR3 runs 12 residues. CDR3: CASIPVNTEAFF. In DNA, the CDR3 is TGTGCCAGCATCCCGGTGAACACTGAAGCTTTCTTT.

This chain joins TRBV19 and TRBJ1-2, with 9 bases identical to TRBD1. J gave up 4 bases and V 4 bases, and 13 bases lay outside the gene matches. CDR1 is LNHDA, CDR2 SQIVND, per germline (reference sequence). The CDR3 covers 17 residues. CDR3 sequence (DNA): TGTGCCAGTAGTACGGGACAGGGTCTGGGCAATTTCTATGGCTACACCTTC. It codes for CASSTGQGLGNFYGYTF.

The chain couples TRBV3-1 (or the pseudogene TRBV3-2) to TRBJ1-2; a possible D gene is TRBD1 (5 bases). The V end was cut by 6 bases, the J end by 2 bases, with 16 bases between. CDR1 LGHDT and CDR2 YNNKEL come from the germline V gene (reference sequence). CDR3 length equals 15 residues. The CDR3 bases are TGTGCCAGCAGACAGACAGCCCAGGGAAACTATGGCTACACCTTC. It specifies CASRQTAQGNYGYTF.

The chain joins TRBV10-2 to TRBJ1-5; D not certain. The CDR3 is made up of 15 amino acids. The germline CDR1 and CDR2 sequences are WSHSY and SAAADI. The ends were cut back, 5 bases at V and 0 bases at J, with 11 bases in the middle. This CDR3 is CASSPGIFSNQPQHF. As DNA, the CDR3 is TGCGCCAGCAGTCCTGGGATTTTTAGCAATCAGCCCCAGCATTTT.

V and J are TRBV2 and TRBJ1-5; possible D gene TRBD1, 6 bases. Germline CDR1 reads SNHLY; CDR2 reads FYNNEI. The CDR3 spans 13 residues. V was trimmed by 11 bases and J by 6 bases, leaving 17 bases between them. CDR3 amino acids: CAPRGAVPQPQHF. The CDR3 DNA sequence: TGTGCCCCCCGGGGGGCAGTTCCTCAGCCCCAGCATTTT.

The CDR3 here is CASSTRTGVTTGELFF. In DNA form, the CDR3 reads TGTGCCAGCAGCACCCGGACAGGGGTTACAACCGGGGAGCTGTTTTTT. This sequence joins TRBV7-3 and TRBJ2-2; 9 positions match TRBD1. The CDR3 loop spans 16 amino acids. With V trimmed by 5 bases and J by 5 bases, 9 bases remained unmatched. CDR1 and CDR2 from the germline V gene are SGHTA and FQGTGA.

This chain joins TRBV28 and TRBJ1-5; TRBD1 agrees at 9 bases. The CDR3 runs 14 residues. Germline values: CDR1 MDHEN, CDR2 SYDVKM. V shed 6 bases, J shed 6 bases, and the junction held 6 bases outside the gene matches. The CDR3 is CASRPTGGGQPQHF. Here the CDR3 DNA reads TGTGCCAGCAGACCGACAGGGGGAGGTCAGCCCCAGCATTTT.

The rearrangement joins TRBV19 to TRBJ1-5, with D possibly being TRBD1 (5 bases). V was clipped by 4 bases and J by 1 base, with 11 bases between them. This CDR3 is 15 amino acids long. Germline assignment: CDR1 LNHDA and CDR2 SQIVND (reference sequence). CDR3 region: CASSTGRTSNQPQHF. CDR3 DNA sequence: TGTGCCAGTAGTACAGGTAGGACAAGCAATCAGCCCCAGCATTTT.

J is TRBJ1-1 and V is TRBV3-1 (or the pseudogene TRBV3-2), with 10 bases fitting TRBD1. V was clipped by 4 bases and J by 5 bases; unmatched bases: 10. This CDR3 contains 16 residues. Germline CDR1 LGHDT, CDR2 YNNKEL (reference sequence). For the CDR3, the DNA is TGTGCCAGCAGCCCGCAGACAGGGGGCGGACGTACTGAAGCTTTCTTT. It yields the protein CASSPQTGGGRTEAFF.